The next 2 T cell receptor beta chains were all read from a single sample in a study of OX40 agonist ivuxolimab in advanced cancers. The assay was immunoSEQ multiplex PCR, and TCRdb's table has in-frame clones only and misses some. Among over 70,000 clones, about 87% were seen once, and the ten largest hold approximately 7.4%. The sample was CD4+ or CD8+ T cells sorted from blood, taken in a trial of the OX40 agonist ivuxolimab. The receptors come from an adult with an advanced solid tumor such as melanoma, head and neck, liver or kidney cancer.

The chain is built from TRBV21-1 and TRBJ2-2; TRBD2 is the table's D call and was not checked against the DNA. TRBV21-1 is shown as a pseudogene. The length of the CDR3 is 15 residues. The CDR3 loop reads CASSLRGLRTGELFF. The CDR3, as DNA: TGTGCCAGCAGCCTGCGGGGACTGCGAACCGGGGAGCTGTTTTTT.

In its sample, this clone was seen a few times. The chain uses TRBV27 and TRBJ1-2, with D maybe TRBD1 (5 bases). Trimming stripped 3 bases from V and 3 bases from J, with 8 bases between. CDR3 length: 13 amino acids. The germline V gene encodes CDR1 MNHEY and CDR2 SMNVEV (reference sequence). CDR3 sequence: CASSLAQDYGYTF. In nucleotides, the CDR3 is TGTGCCAGCAGTTTGGCACAGGACTATGGCTACACCTTC.